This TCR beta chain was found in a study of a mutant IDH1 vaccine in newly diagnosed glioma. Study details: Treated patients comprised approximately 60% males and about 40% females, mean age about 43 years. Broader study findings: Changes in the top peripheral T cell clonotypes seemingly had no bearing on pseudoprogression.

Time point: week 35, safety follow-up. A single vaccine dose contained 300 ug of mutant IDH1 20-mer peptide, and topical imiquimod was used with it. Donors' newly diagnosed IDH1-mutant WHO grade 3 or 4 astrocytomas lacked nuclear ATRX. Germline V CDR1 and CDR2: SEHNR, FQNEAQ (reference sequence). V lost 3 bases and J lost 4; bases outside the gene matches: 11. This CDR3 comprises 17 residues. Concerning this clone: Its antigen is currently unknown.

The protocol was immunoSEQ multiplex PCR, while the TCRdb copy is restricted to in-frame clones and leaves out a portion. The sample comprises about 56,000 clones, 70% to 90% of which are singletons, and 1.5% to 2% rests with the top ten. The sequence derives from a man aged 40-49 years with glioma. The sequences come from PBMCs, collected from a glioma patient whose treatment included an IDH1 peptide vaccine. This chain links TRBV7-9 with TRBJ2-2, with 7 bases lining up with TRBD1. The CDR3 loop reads CASSFSFRTGTTGELFF. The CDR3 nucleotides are TGTGCCAGCAGCTTCTCATTCAGGACAGGCACCACCGGGGAGCTGTTTTTT.